Below, 5 T cell receptor beta chains from the same sample are listed, as sequenced in a study of T cells in Graves' hyperthyroidism and ophthalmopathy. Authors of the study amplified TCR beta CDR3 regions from RNA transcripts. A set of HTBI primers served as the primers for a first-round RT-PCR of the TCR CDR3. TCRdb re-called the multiplex PCR reads with MiXCR, one entry per CDR3 protein. The sample shows about 200,000 distinct CDR3 sequences, about a sixth of them seen only once. Sequencing input: blood. These receptors originate from a woman aged 45 to 65 with Graves' hyperthyroidism.

Ten or more counts support this clonotype. V and J are TRBV11-2 and TRBJ2-1; 10 nucleotides match TRBD2. The ends lost 1 base at V and 8 bases at J; junction bases unmatched: 5. Germline CDR1 is SGHAT and CDR2 is FQNNGV. This CDR3 has 15 residues. CDR3 protein: CASSLVGTSVHEQFF. The CDR3, as DNA: TGTGCCAGCAGCTTAGTTGGGACTAGCGTCCATGAGCAGTTCTTC.

Only a few counts were recorded for this clonotype. The chain combines TRBV18 with TRBJ2-5, with D unclear. The length of the CDR3 is 15 residues. Germline V CDR1 and CDR2: KGHSH, LQKENI. V was trimmed by 3 bases and J by 3 bases, leaving 14 bases between them. In DNA form, the CDR3 reads TGTGCCAGCTCACCTAACGAAGGCGTGGAAGAGACCCAGTACTTC. It translates to CASSPNEGVEETQYF.

At least ten counts were recorded for this clonotype. The chain uses TRBV6-1 and TRBJ2-1; 9 positions match TRBD2. The V segment lost 1 base and the J segment 6 bases; nucleotides outside the gene matches: 1. Germline V CDR1 and CDR2: MNHNS, SASEGT. CDR3 length: 14 amino acids. The CDR3 reads CASSEGLAANEQFF. The CDR3 DNA sequence: TGTGCCAGCAGTGAAGGACTAGCGGCCAATGAGCAGTTCTTC.

This clonotype was observed a single time. The chain's CDR3 is CASSFGVAGSSYNEQFF. The CDR3 DNA follows: TGTGCCAGCAGCTTCGGAGTAGCTGGGAGCTCCTACAATGAGCAGTTCTTC. The V call is TRBV7-3, the J call TRBJ2-1, with D possibly TRBD2 on 5 matching bases. The CDR3 is 17 residues long. CDR1 SGHTA and CDR2 FQGTGA come from the germline V gene. V was pared by 3 bases and J by 0 bases, with 15 bases between.

This clonotype occurred a few times. The chain couples TRBV19 to TRBJ1-1; possibly TRBD1 for D (5 bases). V lost 4 bases, J lost 9 bases, and 15 bases lay in between. Germline V gene lookup returns CDR1 LNHDA and CDR2 SQIVND (reference sequence). This CDR3 is built from 13 residues. The CDR3 region is CASSTLPGGKAFF. The CDR3 nucleotides are TGTGCCAGTAGTACCCTGCCGGGGGGGAAAGCTTTCTTT.